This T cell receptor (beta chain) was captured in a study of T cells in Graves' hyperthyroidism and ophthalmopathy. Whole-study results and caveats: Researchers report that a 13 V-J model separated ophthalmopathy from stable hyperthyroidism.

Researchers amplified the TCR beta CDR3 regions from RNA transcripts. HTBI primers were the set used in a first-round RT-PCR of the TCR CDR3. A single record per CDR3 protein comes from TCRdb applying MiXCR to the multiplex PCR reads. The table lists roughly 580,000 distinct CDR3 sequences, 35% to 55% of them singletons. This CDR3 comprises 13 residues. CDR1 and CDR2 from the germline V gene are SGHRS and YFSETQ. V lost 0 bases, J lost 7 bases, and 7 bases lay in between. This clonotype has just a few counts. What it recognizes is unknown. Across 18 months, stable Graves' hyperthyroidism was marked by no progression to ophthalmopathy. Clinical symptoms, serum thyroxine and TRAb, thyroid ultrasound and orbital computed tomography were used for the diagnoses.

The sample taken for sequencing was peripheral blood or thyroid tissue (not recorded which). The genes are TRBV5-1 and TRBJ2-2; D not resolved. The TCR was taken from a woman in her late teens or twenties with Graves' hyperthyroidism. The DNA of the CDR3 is TGCGCCAGCAGCTTGGATCTGCGCGGGGAGCTGTTTTTT. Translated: CASSLDLRGELFF.